These 32 T cell receptor beta chains were sequenced from one sample in a study of patients and donors after allogeneic stem cell transplantation. TCRdb reanalysed the RT-PCR reads using MiXCR and keeps one entry per CDR3 protein. The table shows about 24,000 distinct CDR3 sequences, with around 28% occurring only once. Sequenced sample: blood, either unsorted or a sorted T cell fraction (not recorded which). Receptor source: a human donor who was either an allogeneic HSCT recipient or a stem cell or donor lymphocyte infusion donor (not recorded which). It is not recorded whose cells these are; they may come from a transplant donor.

This clonotype was recorded at least ten times. The chain recombines TRBV12-3 or TRBV12-4 with TRBJ1-1; 7 nucleotides align to TRBD1. The CDR3 length is 13 residues. Trimming took 5 bases from V and 4 from J; bases not matched to a gene: 4. The CDR3 coding sequence is TGTGCCAGCAGTATTACAGGGGCCACTGAAGCTTTCTTT. Amino acid sequence: CASSITGATEAFF.

The chain couples TRBV20-1 to TRBJ1-4; a weak D match, TRBD1 (6 bases). V lost 5 bases and J lost 7, with 8 bases in between. The germline V gene encodes CDR1 DFQATT and CDR2 SNEGSKA (reference sequence). The length of the CDR3 is 11 residues. In DNA form, the CDR3 reads TGCAGTGCTCGGACAGTTGAAAAACTGTTTTTT. Its translation is CSARTVEKLFF.

This clonotype was found many times. The gene calls are TRBV18 and TRBJ2-2; 8 bases agree with TRBD1. CDR1 is KGHSH, CDR2 LQKENI, per germline. The CDR3 is 16 residues long. V was clipped by 1 base and J by 3 bases; unmatched bases: 4. In DNA form, the CDR3 reads TGTGCCAGCTCACCACGGACAGGGATAGACACCGGGGAGCTGTTTTTT. This gives the protein CASSPRTGIDTGELFF. The full variable domain, completed using reference TRBV18 and TRBJ2-2, is NAGVMQNPRHLVRRRGQEARLRCSPMKGHSHVYWYRQLPEEGLKFMVYLQKENIIDESGMPKERFSAEFPKEGPSILRIQQVVRGDSAAYFCASSPRTGIDTGELFFGEGSRLTVL.

This clonotype was detected a few times. The genes are TRBV12-3 or TRBV12-4 and TRBJ1-2; D is perhaps TRBD1 (5 bases). Between the trimmed V and J ends, which lost 7 bases and 2 bases, there was a span of 23 bases. This CDR3 contains 17 residues. CDR3 protein: CASTLAGMIAGNYGYTF. The CDR3 DNA reads TGTGCCAGCACCCTGGCTGGTATGATCGCAGGGAACTATGGCTACACCTTC.

The gene calls are TRBV7-2 and TRBJ1-6; D remains unclear. V lost 3 bases, J lost 8 bases, and 14 bases lay in between. CDR3 size: 15 residues. The germline V gene has CDR1 SGHTA and CDR2 FQGNSA. As DNA, the CDR3 is TGTGCCAGCAGCTTTTCTACCGGGAGGGATTCACCCCTCCACTTT. This gives the protein CASSFSTGRDSPLHF.

The chain employs TRBV5-1 and TRBJ1-4; tentatively, D is TRBD1 (5 bases). The V gene's germline CDR1 is SGHRS and CDR2 YFSETQ. The CDR3 totals 16 residues. Trimming removed 0 bases at V and 7 bases at J, with 16 bases between. CDR3 protein: CASSLAGQGLGEKLFF. DNA for the CDR3: TGCGCCAGCAGCTTGGCCGGGCAGGGCCTAGGTGAAAAACTGTTTTTT.

The chain links TRBV7-2 to TRBJ2-5; TRBD1 aligns across 9 bases. Germline V gene sequence: CDR1 SGHTA, CDR2 FQGNSA. V lost 4 bases, J lost 4 bases, and 7 bases stayed unmatched. This CDR3 region has 15 residues. CDR3 loop: CASSSLQGAIETQYF. In nucleotides, the CDR3 is TGTGCCAGCAGCTCCTTACAGGGGGCTATAGAGACCCAGTACTTC.

The table lists this clonotype with a few counts. The V and J genes are TRBV28 and TRBJ1-6; 7 bases fit TRBD1. This CDR3 spans 14 amino acids. Germline V lookup: CDR1 MDHEN, CDR2 SYDVKM. J was trimmed by 7 bases and V by 4 bases; bases with no gene match: 4. The CDR3 reads CASSSGQWNSPLHF. CDR3 coding DNA: TGTGCCAGCAGTTCGGGACAGTGGAATTCACCCCTCCACTTT.

The J gene is TRBJ1-2, the V gene TRBV6-5; D call uncertain. This CDR3 contains 13 residues. Per the germline V gene, CDR1 is MNHEY and CDR2 is SVGAGI. Trimming removed 5 bases from V and 3 bases from J, with 10 bases in between. As DNA, the CDR3 is TGTGCCAGCAGTCGCGGGAGGGACTATGGCTACACCTTC. This gives the protein CASSRGRDYGYTF.

This clonotype was detected many times. V usage is TRBV20-1 and J usage is TRBJ1-1; no definite D call. The CDR3 totals 11 residues. Trimming left V 2 bases short and J 4 bases short, with 5 bases between. Per germline, CDR1 DFQATT and CDR2 SNEGSKA (reference sequence). The CDR3 region is CSARLVTEAFF. Written as DNA, the CDR3 is TGCAGTGCTAGATTGGTCACTGAAGCTTTCTTT.

This chain uses TRBV2 with TRBJ1-5, with D unclear. The V end was cut by 4 bases, the J end by 8 bases, with 12 bases between. The CDR3 covers 13 residues. In germline, CDR1 is SNHLY, CDR2 FYNNEI. Written as DNA, the CDR3 is TGTGCCAGCAGTGCGGCTCGGTGGGAGCCCCAGCATTTT. Its translation: CASSAARWEPQHF.

The sample holds one count of this clonotype. This chain links TRBV7-8 with TRBJ2-5; D gene unclear. In germline, CDR1 is SGHVS, CDR2 FQNEAQ. V dropped 5 bases and J dropped 4 bases, with 5 bases sitting between them. The CDR3 spans 11 residues. The CDR3 DNA is TGTGCCAGCAGCATTAGAGAGACCCAGTACTTC. Translation: CASSIRETQYF.

The chain has TRBV5-1 and TRBJ2-5, with D hard to call. V lost 0 bases to trimming and J lost 2 bases, with 11 bases between them. This CDR3 has 15 residues. Looked up from germline, CDR1 is SGHRS and CDR2 is YFSETQ. The CDR3 region is CASSLAGFSQETQYF. In DNA, the CDR3 is TGCGCCAGCAGCTTGGCCGGGTTTTCGCAAGAGACCCAGTACTTC.

This clonotype was seen a handful of times. V and J are TRBV20-1 and TRBJ2-1; no firm D call. V dropped 3 bases and J dropped 6 bases, with 6 bases sitting between them. The CDR3 consists of 11 residues. Germline V CDR1 and CDR2: DFQATT, SNEGSKA (reference sequence). This chain's CDR3 is CSARIFNEQFF. As DNA, the CDR3 is TGCAGTGCTAGGATCTTCAATGAGCAGTTCTTC.

The table lists this clonotype with a count of one. The chain employs TRBV6-2 or TRBV6-3 and TRBJ2-3; TRBD2 agrees at 14 bases. In germline, CDR1 is MNHEY, CDR2 SVGEGT. The CDR3 spans 19 residues. V lost 4 bases, J lost 0 bases, and 9 bases stayed unmatched. CDR3 sequence reads: CASSSPTSGGVLSTDTQYF. The CDR3 nucleotides are TGTGCCAGCAGTTCCCCGACTAGCGGGGGGGTCCTTAGCACAGATACGCAGTATTTT.

The gene calls are TRBV5-6 and TRBJ2-1, with D possibly TRBD1 on 6 matching bases. There are 14 residues in the CDR3. Germline CDR1 reads SGHDT; CDR2 reads YYEEEE. V was pared by 2 bases and J by 5 bases, with 11 bases between. Here the CDR3 DNA reads TGTGCCAGCAGCTTAAGAGGGGGTAACAATGAGCAGTTCTTC. The encoded protein is CASSLRGGNNEQFF.

The chain employs TRBV18 and TRBJ2-7; maybe TRBD1 (6 bases). V lost 3 bases and J 1 base, leaving 7 bases between the germline ends. Germline CDR1 is KGHSH and CDR2 is LQKENI. The CDR3 runs 13 residues. CDR3: CASSPDSSYEQYF. CDR3 bases: TGTGCCAGCTCACCGGACAGTTCCTACGAGCAGTACTTC.

The DNA for the CDR3 is TGCGCCAGCAGCTTGCGACAGGTCAGCAATGAGCAGTTCTTC. It codes for CASSLRQVSNEQFF. The rearrangement uses TRBV5-1 and TRBJ2-1, with D possibly matching TRBD1 (6 bases). The CDR3 consists of 14 residues. CDR1 is SGHRS and CDR2 is YFSETQ in the germline V gene. The V gene lost 1 base and the J gene lost 6 bases, with 11 bases spanning the gap.

This clonotype was counted only a few times. J is TRBJ1-2 and V is TRBV28; the D gene is possibly TRBD1 (5 bases). This CDR3 region has 14 residues. V dropped 5 bases and J dropped 4 bases, with 14 bases sitting between them. Germline V gene lookup returns CDR1 MDHEN and CDR2 SYDVKM. CDR3 region: CASSLGTRFYGYTF. The CDR3 DNA is TGTGCCAGCAGTCTAGGGACGAGGTTCTATGGCTACACCTTC.

This chain uses TRBV10-3 with TRBJ1-6; D ambiguous. Germline assignment: CDR1 ENHRY and CDR2 SYGVKD. The V end lost 0 bases, the J end lost 9 bases, and 3 bases lay between the germline ends. The CDR3 is made up of 12 amino acids. The CDR3 spells CAISESTSPLHF. The CDR3 bases are TGTGCCATCAGTGAGTCTACTTCACCCCTCCACTTT.

The CDR3 sequence is CASSLSTAPYEQYF. The CDR3 DNA reads TGTGCCAGCAGCTTAAGCACAGCCCCTTACGAGCAGTACTTC. The chain combines TRBV7-6 with TRBJ2-7; D is ambiguous. Germline CDR1 and CDR2: SGHVS and FNYEAQ. The length of the CDR3 is 14 residues. V was trimmed by 2 bases and J by 4 bases, leaving 12 bases between them.

Only a few counts were recorded for this clonotype. The chain employs TRBV5-6 and TRBJ1-3; D uncertain. Trimming stripped 0 bases from V and 0 bases from J, with 7 bases between. The CDR3 loop spans 15 amino acids. The V gene's germline CDR1 is SGHDT and CDR2 YYEEEE. This CDR3 is CASSLAPSSGNTIYF. The CDR3 DNA reads as TGTGCCAGCAGCTTGGCCCCTAGCTCTGGAAACACCATATATTTT.

The table lists this clonotype with a few counts. The V call is TRBV20-1, the J call TRBJ2-7; tentative D call: TRBD2 (5 bases). The germline V gene encodes CDR1 DFQATT and CDR2 SNEGSKA (reference sequence). CDR3 length equals 11 residues. The V end lost 5 bases, the J end lost 2 bases, and 7 bases lay between the germline ends. This chain's CDR3 is CSAHGTYEQYV. Written as DNA, the CDR3 is TGCAGTGCTCACGGGACCTACGAGCAGTACGTC.

CDR3 loop: CSVEGGEKLFF. The CDR3 DNA reads TGCAGCGTTGAAGGCGGTGAAAAACTGTTTTTT. J is TRBJ1-4 and V is TRBV29-1; D is uncertain. Trimming left V 1 base short and J 7 bases short, with 4 bases between. The CDR3 extends over 11 amino acids. The germline CDR1 and CDR2 sequences are SQVTM and ANQGSEA.

The V and J genes are TRBV6-5 and TRBJ1-2, with 7 nucleotides matching TRBD1. Germline loops: CDR1 MNHEY, CDR2 SVGAGI. The CDR3 is 15 amino acids. Unmatched junction bases numbered 10, after V lost 5 bases and J lost 4 bases. This CDR3 is CASSSRRGRGYGYTF. CDR3 bases: TGTGCCAGCAGTAGTAGAAGGGGGCGCGGCTATGGCTACACCTTC.

The chain recombines TRBV5-1 with TRBJ1-1; D is undetermined. V lost 9 bases and J lost 1, with 10 bases in between. CDR3 size: 12 residues. Germline CDR1 reads SGHRS; CDR2 reads YFSETQ. The CDR3 bases are TGCGCCACCAGAGGCTCGAACACTGAAGCTTTCTTT. Its protein is CATRGSNTEAFF.

There are a few counts of this clonotype. The rearrangement uses TRBV12-3 or TRBV12-4 and TRBJ1-2; 10 nucleotides line up with TRBD1. The CDR3 length is 17 residues. V lost 7 bases, J lost 4 bases, and 15 bases stayed unmatched. The DNA of the CDR3 is TGTGCCAGCACCTTCGGGACAGGGGAAAAGGAAGGCTATGGCTACACCTTC. Translated: CASTFGTGEKEGYGYTF.

In this sample, this clonotype turned up many times. The rearrangement links TRBV7-2 to TRBJ1-2; 7 positions agree with TRBD1. Germline lookup yields CDR1 SGHTA and CDR2 FQGNSA. The CDR3 extends over 14 amino acids. V dropped 2 bases and J dropped 6; count of bases not matched to a gene: 6. The CDR3 sequence: CASSLNRGNHGYTF. In nucleotides, the CDR3 is TGTGCCAGCAGCTTAAACAGGGGAAACCATGGCTACACCTTC.

V usage is TRBV29-1 and J usage is TRBJ1-2, with D unresolved. This CDR3 region has 14 residues. Germline V lookup: CDR1 SQVTM, CDR2 ANQGSEA. V lost 4 bases to trimming and J lost 2 bases, with 14 bases between them. For the CDR3, the DNA is TGCAGCGTTGGGGTTACAAATCAGAACTATGGCTACACCTTC. Translation gives CSVGVTNQNYGYTF.

The gene calls are TRBV3-1 and TRBJ1-4; D gene uncertain. V was trimmed by 1 base and J by 8 bases, leaving 8 bases between them. The V gene's germline CDR1 is LGHDT and CDR2 YNNKEL (reference sequence). The CDR3 spans 13 residues. The CDR3 spells CASSQAPLEKLFF. DNA of the CDR3: TGTGCCAGCAGCCAAGCGCCCCTCGAAAAACTGTTTTTT. Drawing the rest from reference TRBV3-1 and TRBJ1-4, the complete variable domain is DTAVSQTPKYLVTQMGNDKSIKCEQNLGHDTMYWYKQDSKKFLKIMFSYNNKELIINETVPNRFSPKSPDKAHLNLHINSLELGDSAVYFCASSQAPLEKLFFGSGTQLSVL.

This chain joins TRBV24-1 and TRBJ1-3; tentative D call: TRBD1 (5 bases). The CDR3 contains 16 residues. With 3 bases removed from V and 4 bases from J, the gap between germline ends came to 15 bases. In germline, CDR1 is KGHDR, CDR2 SFDVKD. The CDR3 DNA reads TGTGCCACCAGTGATCCGCGGGACGGGTACGGAAACACCATATATTTT. Protein: CATSDPRDGYGNTIYF.

This rearrangement joins TRBV5-4 to TRBJ1-1; perhaps TRBD1 as D (5 bases). V lost 0 bases to trimming and J lost 4 bases, with 16 bases between them. The germline CDR1 and CDR2 sequences are SGHNT and YYREEE (reference sequence). This CDR3 is built from 16 residues. The DNA for the CDR3 is TGTGCCAGCAGCTTGGCCGGGGGGTCATGGGGCACTGAAGCTTTCTTT. It codes for CASSLAGGSWGTEAFF. Using reference TRBV5-4 and TRBJ1-1 for the parts outside the CDR3, the full variable domain is ETGVTQSPTHLIKTRGQQVTLRCSSQSGHNTVSWYQQALGQGPQFIFQYYREEENGRGNFPPRFSGLQFPNYSSELNVNALELDDSALYLCASSLAGGSWGTEAFFGQGTRLTVV.